A single sample gave rise to the 25 T cell receptor beta chains below, sequenced in a study of monozygotic twins with inflammatory bowel disease. From its re-call of the 5' RACE reads, TCRdb lists each CDR3 protein once, without DNA. This listing includes approximately 380,000 distinct CDR3 sequences. The specimen sequenced was blood. All receptors derive from a human donor with ulcerative colitis or Crohn's disease, or a healthy co-twin of an affected twin (not recorded which).

J is TRBJ2-7 and V is TRBV12-3 or TRBV12-4; TCRdb lists TRBD2, though no DNA is available to test this call. This CDR3 comprises 14 residues. CDR3 sequence reads: CASSEGPPPYEQYF.

This chain joins TRBV9 and TRBJ1-2; TCRdb outputs TRBD1, but without DNA this stays unchecked. The V gene's germline CDR1 is SGDLS and CDR2 YYNGEE. The CDR3 has 15 residues. CDR3 in amino acids: CASSVEGQGVGGYTF. The whole variable domain, remainder taken from reference TRBV9 and TRBJ1-2, is DSGVTQTPKHLITATGQRVTLRCSPRSGDLSVYWYQQSLDQGLQFLIQYYNGEERAKGNILERFSAQQFPDLHSELNLSSLELGDSALYFCASSVEGQGVGGYTFGSGTRLTVV.

This chain links TRBV20-1 with TRBJ2-5. CDR3 length equals 13 residues. The V gene's germline CDR1 is DFQATT and CDR2 SNEGSKA (reference sequence). The CDR3 sequence is CSASVTVGETQYF.

The rearrangement uses TRBV25-1 and TRBJ2-1; lacking DNA, the TRBD2 call made by TCRdb goes unchecked. The length of the CDR3 is 14 residues. Germline CDR1 reads MGHDK; CDR2 reads SYGVNS. CDR3 residues: CASRPGPSYNEQFF.

The chain uses TRBV5-1 and TRBJ2-1; with no DNA, the TCRdb D assignment of TRBD1 cannot be verified. The CDR3 is 16 residues long. CDR1 is SGHRS and CDR2 is YFSETQ in the germline V gene. The CDR3 loop is CASTSYPGHKNNEQFF.

This chain uses TRBV2 with TRBJ1-6; as DNA is missing, the TRBD1 call by TCRdb cannot be tested. The V gene's germline CDR1 is SNHLY and CDR2 FYNNEI. The CDR3 consists of 14 residues. This chain's CDR3 is CASRLQGGNSPLHF.

The J gene is TRBJ2-3, the V gene TRBV7-6; TCRdb calls TRBD2, which cannot be checked without DNA. Germline CDR1 and CDR2: SGHVS and FNYEAQ. The CDR3 is 17 amino acids. The CDR3 loop is CASSLAGPTEFTDTQYF.

The chain carries TRBV7-3 and TRBJ2-2. Germline CDR1 SGHTA, CDR2 FQGTGA. This CDR3 is built from 14 residues. The CDR3 protein is CASTPLANTGELFF.

The V call is TRBV11-2, the J call TRBJ1-4; the D gene TCRdb calls, TRBD1, cannot be checked with no DNA. This CDR3 contains 18 residues. Germline-derived CDR1 and CDR2 are SGHAT and FQNNGV. CDR3 amino acids: CASSLDAGGVGGFEKLFF.

The chain recombines TRBV7-9 with TRBJ1-1; the TCRdb call, TRBD1, lacks DNA for checking. Germline CDR1 reads SEHNR; CDR2 reads FQNEAQ (reference sequence). The CDR3 contains 15 residues. This CDR3 is CASSLARGKNTEAFF. The entire variable domain, with the rest obtained from reference TRBV7-9 and TRBJ1-1, is as follows: DTGVSQNPRHKITKRGQNVTFRCDPISEHNRLYWYRQTLGQGPEFLTYFQNEAQLEKSRLLSDRFSAERPKGSFSTLEIQRTEQGDSAMYLCASSLARGKNTEAFFGQGTRLTVV.

CDR3 region: CSAYPSGLTGELFF. V and J are TRBV20-1 and TRBJ2-2; TCRdb outputs TRBD2, but without DNA this stays unchecked. Germline V CDR1 and CDR2: DFQATT, SNEGSKA (reference sequence). The CDR3 loop spans 14 amino acids.

This chain uses TRBV6-1 with TRBJ1-2; the TCRdb call, TRBD1, lacks DNA for checking. The CDR3 contains 14 residues. The germline CDR1 and CDR2 sequences are MNHNS and SASEGT. This CDR3 is CASSSTGTGGGYTF.

This chain joins TRBV5-1 and TRBJ2-1; without DNA, the TCRdb call of TRBD2 cannot be checked. The germline gives CDR1 SGHRS, CDR2 YFSETQ. This CDR3 contains 18 residues. This CDR3 is CASSLGGLAGIGVNEQFF.

The chain employs TRBV7-2 and TRBJ2-5; the D call from TCRdb, TRBD1, cannot be confirmed without DNA. The CDR3 length is 15 residues. Germline CDR1 is SGHTA and CDR2 is FQGNSA. The CDR3 is CASSLQGTDQETQYF.

The chain carries TRBV4-3 and TRBJ2-7; TCRdb selects TRBD1, and the lack of DNA leaves this call unchecked. CDR1 LGHNA and CDR2 YSLEER come from the germline V gene. CDR3 length: 15 residues. CDR3 sequence reads: CASSQDGQVAREQYF.

This chain connects TRBV27 to TRBJ2-7; TCRdb's assignment of TRBD1 cannot be checked, as there is no DNA. This CDR3 is 16 amino acids long. The germline V gene encodes CDR1 MNHEY and CDR2 SMNVEV (reference sequence). This chain's CDR3 is CASSFLGQGFSYEQYF.

The chain couples TRBV4-1 to TRBJ2-7. The CDR3 totals 15 residues. The germline gives CDR1 MGHRA, CDR2 YSYEKL. The CDR3 loop is CASSHSGPSAYEQYF.

This chain connects TRBV7-9 to TRBJ1-1; TCRdb's D call, TRBD1, is unchecked because there is no DNA. This CDR3 comprises 14 residues. CDR1 is SEHNR, CDR2 FQNEAQ, per germline (reference sequence). The CDR3 sequence: CASSRYPGETEAFF.

This sequence joins TRBV6-1 and TRBJ2-3; the TCRdb D gene call, TRBD1, has no DNA to confirm it. The V gene's germline CDR1 is MNHNS and CDR2 SASEGT. The CDR3 loop spans 17 amino acids. This CDR3 reads CASSFGGVPSSTDTQYF.

This chain connects TRBV12-3 or TRBV12-4 to TRBJ1-6; the TCRdb D gene call, TRBD1, has no DNA to confirm it. The CDR3 has 15 amino acids. CDR3 in amino acids: CASSPGTGGNSPLHF.

V and J are TRBV5-6 and TRBJ2-1; as DNA is missing, the TRBD2 call by TCRdb cannot be tested. The CDR3 covers 15 residues. Germline CDR1 SGHDT, CDR2 YYEEEE. This CDR3 is CASSYLAGGNNEQFF.

The chain links TRBV4-1 to TRBJ1-4. The CDR3 length is 16 residues. The germline gives CDR1 MGHRA, CDR2 YSYEKL. The CDR3 region is CASSQDGGPLGEKLFF.

CDR3 sequence reads: CASSFGGESETQYF. V usage is TRBV28 and J usage is TRBJ2-5; TCRdb proposes TRBD1, but this gene call is untestable without DNA. Germline V gene sequence: CDR1 MDHEN, CDR2 SYDVKM. CDR3 length equals 14 residues.

The chain couples TRBV4-1 to TRBJ2-3. The CDR3 is made up of 15 amino acids. Germline V gene lookup returns CDR1 MGHRA and CDR2 YSYEKL. The CDR3 spells CASSQDQGSTDTQYF.

The rearrangement joins TRBV7-8 to TRBJ2-7; lacking DNA, the TRBD1 call made by TCRdb goes unchecked. The germline CDR1 and CDR2 sequences are SGHVS and FQNEAQ. This CDR3 is 15 amino acids long. The CDR3 protein is CASRTLRDSSYEQYF.